A selection of T cell receptor beta chains follows, all from one sample in a study of PD-L1 blockade in urothelial cancer. Assay: immunoSEQ multiplex PCR; the TCRdb copy retains only in-frame clones and omits some. The sample records 75,000 to 95,000 clones, just under 85% being singletons. Here the sequenced sample was PBMCs, taken around atezolizumab (anti-PD-L1) treatment. Every receptor here comes from a middle-aged man with urothelial cancer. The CDR3 runs from the conserved cysteine through the conserved F or W. D genes are given only for firm matches. Part of the rows lack a size; the others show once, few, many or a class for expanded clones.

DNA: TGTGCCAGCAGCGTAACCGGGGGGGGCTACGAGCAGTACTTC
CDR3: CASSVTGGGYEQYF
J: TRBJ2-7
V: TRBV13
D: TRBD2
size: -

DNA: TGTGCCAGCAGCCCGAGGGACAGCTATAATGAAAAACTGTTTTTT
CDR3: CASSPRDSYNEKLFF
J: TRBJ1-4
V: TRBV9
D: TRBD1
size: -

DNA: TGCGCCAGCAGTGACAGGGAGCGAAATGAGCAGTTCTTC
CDR3: CASSDRERNEQFF
J: TRBJ2-1
V: TRBV4-1
D: TRBD1
size: once

DNA: TGCGCCAGCAGCTTGGGGGACAGGGCAGAGACCCAGTACTTC
CDR3: CASSLGDRAETQYF
J: TRBJ2-5
V: TRBV5-1
D: TRBD1
size: -

DNA: TGCGCCAGCAGCGCGGAGGCGTACTCCTACGAGCAGTACTTC
CDR3: CASSAEAYSYEQYF
J: TRBJ2-7
V: TRBV5-1
D: -
size: -

DNA: TGTGCCAGCAGACCTTTTGTCGGCTATGGCTACACCTTC
CDR3: CASRPFVGYGYTF
J: TRBJ1-2
V: TRBV27
D: -
size: -

DNA: TGTGCCACCAGCAGAGCGGGGACTGAAGCTTTCTTT
CDR3: CATSRAGTEAFF
J: TRBJ1-1
V: TRBV15
D: -
size: -

DNA: TGTGCCAGCAGCCCCCCCTTGAGCTTCACAGATACGCAGTATTTT
CDR3: CASSPPLSFTDTQYF
J: TRBJ2-3
V: TRBV5-6
D: -
size: once

DNA: TGTGCCAGCGGCAACACCGGGGAGCTGTTTTTT
CDR3: CASGNTGELFF
J: TRBJ2-2
V: TRBV7-3
D: -
size: -

DNA: TGTGCCAGCAGCCAAGGGGTGAGGAGTGGCTACACCTTC
CDR3: CASSQGVRSGYTF
J: TRBJ1-2
V: TRBV14
D: -
size: few

DNA: TGTGCCAGCAGCGTAGAGGCCCGGAGCGCTAATGAAAAACTGTTTTTT
CDR3: CASSVEARSANEKLFF
J: TRBJ1-4
V: TRBV9
D: -
size: -

DNA: TGTGCCAGCACGCTACGGCAGGCGAGCACAGATACGCAGTATTTT
CDR3: CASTLRQASTDTQYF
J: TRBJ2-3
V: TRBV28
D: -
size: -

DNA: TGTGCCAGCAGAGGGGCCACAGATACGCAGTATTTT
CDR3: CASRGATDTQYF
J: TRBJ2-3
V: TRBV27
D: -
size: -

DNA: TGTGCCAGCAGCGTTGCCTCTACTCCCACAGATACGCAGTATTTT
CDR3: CASSVASTPTDTQYF
J: TRBJ2-3
V: TRBV9
D: -
size: -

DNA: TGTGCCAGCAGCTTAACAGGACAGGGTGAAGCTTTCTTT
CDR3: CASSLTGQGEAFF
J: TRBJ1-1
V: TRBV7-9
D: TRBD1
size: -

DNA: TGCGCCAGCAGCCATTCTCGACAGGGCAGGTCCTACGAGCAGTACTTC
CDR3: CASSHSRQGRSYEQYF
J: TRBJ2-7
V: TRBV4-1
D: TRBD1
size: -

DNA: TGTGCCTGGAGTCTCCAGGGTAAAAACACCATATATTTT
CDR3: CAWSLQGKNTIYF
J: TRBJ1-3
V: TRBV30
D: -
size: -

DNA: TGTGCCTTTCGCGGGAACACTGAAGCTTTCTTT
CDR3: CAFRGNTEAFF
J: TRBJ1-1
V: TRBV30
D: -
size: -

DNA: TGTGCCAGTAGTGACCGGGAGACTAGCGGTAGGATAAATGAGCAGTTCTTC
CDR3: CASSDRETSGRINEQFF
J: TRBJ2-1
V: TRBV19
D: TRBD2
size: -

DNA: TGTGCCAGAAGCTTGGCCAGGGGTCAAACTGAAGCTTTCTTT
CDR3: CARSLARGQTEAFF
J: TRBJ1-1
V: TRBV5-3
D: -
size: -

DNA: TGTGCCAGCAGGTTGAGCGGGGGACAAGAGACCCAGTACTTC
CDR3: CASRLSGGQETQYF
J: TRBJ2-5
V: TRBV28
D: TRBD2
size: -

DNA: TGTGCCAGCAGTTATGGACTGGGAAGAACCGGGGAGCTGTTTTTT
CDR3: CASSYGLGRTGELFF
J: TRBJ2-2
V: TRBV6-5
D: -
size: many

DNA: TGTGCCAGCAGCCCAACCGCGCTAGCGGGTGCTAACACCGGGGAGCTGTTTTTT
CDR3: CASSPTALAGANTGELFF
J: TRBJ2-2
V: TRBV5-5
D: TRBD2
size: -

DNA: TGTGCCAGCAGCTTACAACCGGGACTAGCCGGCTCCTACAATGAGCAGTTCTTC
CDR3: CASSLQPGLAGSYNEQFF
J: TRBJ2-1
V: TRBV7-9
D: TRBD2
size: -

DNA: TGTGCCAGCAGCTTGGAACAGACCTCCTACAATGAGCAGTTCTTC
CDR3: CASSLEQTSYNEQFF
J: TRBJ2-1
V: TRBV5-6
D: -
size: -

DNA: TGTGCCAGCAGCACCGGACTGAACCGCTACGAGCAGTACTTC
CDR3: CASSTGLNRYEQYF
J: TRBJ2-7
V: TRBV5-8
D: -
size: -

DNA: TGTGCCAGCAGCTTAGCGCGGGGAGCCTACGAGCAGTACTTC
CDR3: CASSLARGAYEQYF
J: TRBJ2-7
V: TRBV7-2
D: -
size: -

DNA: TGTGCCAGCAGTTTCTCTTCGGGTGTTTCTGGAAACACCATATATTTT
CDR3: CASSFSSGVSGNTIYF
J: TRBJ1-3
V: TRBV6-5
D: -
size: -

DNA: TGTGCCAGCAGCTCAGAGGGACAGGAGAAGGGTTGGCCCCAGCATTTT
CDR3: CASSSEGQEKGWPQHF
J: TRBJ1-5
V: TRBV7-9
D: TRBD1
size: -

DNA: TGCAGCGTTGACTACCAGTACTTC
CDR3: CSVDYQYF
J: TRBJ2-5
V: TRBV29-1
D: -
size: -

DNA: TGTGCCAGCAGTCCCTATAGGGGGATGTCCTACGAGCAGTACTTC
CDR3: CASSPYRGMSYEQYF
J: TRBJ2-7
V: TRBV28
D: -
size: -

DNA: TGTGCCAGCAGTTCCCCCAACTTTAGCGGGGGAGGCGCCGAGCAGTACTTC
CDR3: CASSSPNFSGGGAEQYF
J: TRBJ2-7
V: TRBV28
D: TRBD2
size: -

DNA: TGTGCCAGCAGCCCAGGTCACACCGGGGAGCTGTTTTTT
CDR3: CASSPGHTGELFF
J: TRBJ2-2
V: TRBV7-3
D: -
size: -

DNA: TGTGCCAGCAGCCAAACTAGCAGCTACGAGCAGTACTTC
CDR3: CASSQTSSYEQYF
J: TRBJ2-7
V: TRBV11-3
D: -
size: -

DNA: TGTGCCAGCAGCGGAGGAGGGTTGACCGGGGAGCTGTTTTTT
CDR3: CASSGGGLTGELFF
J: TRBJ2-2
V: TRBV9
D: -
size: -

DNA: TGCAGCGCAGCAGAACAGGGGGCCAGGAACTATGGCTACACCTTC
CDR3: CSAAEQGARNYGYTF
J: TRBJ1-2
V: TRBV29-1
D: TRBD1
size: -

DNA: TGTGCCAGCAGTTTGTCTAGCGGGGCCTACGAGCAGTACTTC
CDR3: CASSLSSGAYEQYF
J: TRBJ2-7
V: TRBV27
D: TRBD2
size: -

DNA: TGTGCCAGCAGCGAGGGACTAGCCGTAGCCAAAAACATTCAGTACTTC
CDR3: CASSEGLAVAKNIQYF
J: TRBJ2-4
V: TRBV7-2
D: TRBD2
size: once